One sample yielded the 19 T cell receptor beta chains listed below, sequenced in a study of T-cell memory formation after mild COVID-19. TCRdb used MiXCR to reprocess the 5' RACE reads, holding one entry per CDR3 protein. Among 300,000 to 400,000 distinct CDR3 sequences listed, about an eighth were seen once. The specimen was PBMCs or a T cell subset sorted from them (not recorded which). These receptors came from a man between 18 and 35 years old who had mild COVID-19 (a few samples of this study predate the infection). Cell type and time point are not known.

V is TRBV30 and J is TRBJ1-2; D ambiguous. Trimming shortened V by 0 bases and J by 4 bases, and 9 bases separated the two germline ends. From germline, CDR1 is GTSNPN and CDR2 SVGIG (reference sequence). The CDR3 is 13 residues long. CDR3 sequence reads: CAWSVSQSYGYTF. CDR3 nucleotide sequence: TGTGCCTGGAGTGTATCACAGAGCTATGGCTACACCTTC.

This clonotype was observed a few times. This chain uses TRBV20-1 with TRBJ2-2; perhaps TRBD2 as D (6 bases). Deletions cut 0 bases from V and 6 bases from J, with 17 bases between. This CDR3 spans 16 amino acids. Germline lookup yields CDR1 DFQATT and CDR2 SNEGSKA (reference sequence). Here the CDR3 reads CSARDRWRGLSGELFF. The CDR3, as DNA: TGCAGTGCTAGAGATCGGTGGAGGGGATTATCCGGGGAGCTGTTTTTT.

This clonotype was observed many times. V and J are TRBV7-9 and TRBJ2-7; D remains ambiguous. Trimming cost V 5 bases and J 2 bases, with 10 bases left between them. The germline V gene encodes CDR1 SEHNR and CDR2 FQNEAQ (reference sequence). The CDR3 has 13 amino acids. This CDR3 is CASSQSTAYEQYV. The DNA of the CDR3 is TGTGCCAGCAGCCAGTCAACGGCCTACGAGCAGTACGTC.

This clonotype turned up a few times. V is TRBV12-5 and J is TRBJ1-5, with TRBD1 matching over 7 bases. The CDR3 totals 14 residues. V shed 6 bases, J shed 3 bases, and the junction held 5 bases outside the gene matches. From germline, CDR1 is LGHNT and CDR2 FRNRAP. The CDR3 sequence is CASGRDSLNQPQHF. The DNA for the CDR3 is TGTGCTAGTGGCCGGGACAGTCTCAATCAGCCCCAGCATTTT.

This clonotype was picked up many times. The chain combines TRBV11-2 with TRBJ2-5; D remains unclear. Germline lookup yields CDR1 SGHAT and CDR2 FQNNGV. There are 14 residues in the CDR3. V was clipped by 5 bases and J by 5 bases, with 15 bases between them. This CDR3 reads CASSLVVTGETQYF. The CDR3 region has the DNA TGTGCCAGCAGCCTGGTCGTAACTGGGGAGACCCAGTACTTC.

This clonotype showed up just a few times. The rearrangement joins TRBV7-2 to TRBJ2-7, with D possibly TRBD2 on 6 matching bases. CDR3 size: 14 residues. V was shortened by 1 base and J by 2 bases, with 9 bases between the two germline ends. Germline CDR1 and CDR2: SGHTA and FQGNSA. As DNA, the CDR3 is TGTGCCAGCAGCTTAGTTCCGGGGGCCTACGAGCAGTACTTC. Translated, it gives CASSLVPGAYEQYF.

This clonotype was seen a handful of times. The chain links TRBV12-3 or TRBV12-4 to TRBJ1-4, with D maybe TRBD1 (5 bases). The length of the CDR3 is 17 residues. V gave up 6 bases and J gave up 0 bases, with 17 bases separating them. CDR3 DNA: TGTGCCAGCAGCTCATTAGACAGTGCCTCAACTAATGAAAAACTGTTTTTT. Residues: CASSSLDSASTNEKLFF.

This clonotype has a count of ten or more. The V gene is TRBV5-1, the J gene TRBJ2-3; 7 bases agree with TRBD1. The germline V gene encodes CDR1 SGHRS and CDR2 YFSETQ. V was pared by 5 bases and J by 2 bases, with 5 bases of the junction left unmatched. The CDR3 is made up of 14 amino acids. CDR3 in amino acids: CASSSQGSTDTQYF. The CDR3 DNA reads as TGCGCCAGCAGTTCACAGGGGTCCACAGATACGCAGTATTTT.

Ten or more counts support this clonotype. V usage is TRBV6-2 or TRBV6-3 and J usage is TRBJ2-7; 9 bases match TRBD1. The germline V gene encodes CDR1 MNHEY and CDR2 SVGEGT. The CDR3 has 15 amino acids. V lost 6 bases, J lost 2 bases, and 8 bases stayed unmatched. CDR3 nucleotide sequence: TGTGCCAGCAGCCTCGGACAGGGGCCAACCTACGAGCAGTACGTC. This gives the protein CASSLGQGPTYEQYV.

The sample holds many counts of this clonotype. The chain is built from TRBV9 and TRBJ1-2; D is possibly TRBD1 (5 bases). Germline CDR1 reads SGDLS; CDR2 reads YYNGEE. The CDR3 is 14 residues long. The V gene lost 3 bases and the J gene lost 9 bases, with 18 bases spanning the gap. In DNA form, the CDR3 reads TGTGCCAGCAGCGCTTCCGGGACCTCCGATAGCTACACCTTC. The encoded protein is CASSASGTSDSYTF.

CDR3 sequence: CASSASGGARGNEQFF. As DNA, the CDR3 is TGTGCCAGCAGTGCTAGCGGGGGGGCCAGGGGGAATGAGCAGTTCTTC. The rearrangement uses TRBV12-3 or TRBV12-4 and TRBJ2-1; 12 nucleotides align to TRBD2. The CDR3 runs 16 residues. Trimming removed 5 bases from V and 7 bases from J; junction bases left unmatched: 9.

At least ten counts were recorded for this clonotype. The CDR3 loop reads CASSLGQSTGELFF. The CDR3 DNA reads as TGTGCCAGCAGCCTCGGACAGTCAACCGGGGAGCTGTTTTTT. The V gene is TRBV6-4, the J gene TRBJ2-2; maybe TRBD1 (6 bases). CDR3 length: 14 residues. From germline, CDR1 is MRHNA and CDR2 SNTAGT. V was trimmed by 6 bases and J by 5 bases, leaving 13 bases between them.

CDR3 nucleotides: TGCGCCAGCAGCCAAGCTCGTCAGTCCTACGAGCAGTACTTC. Its protein is CASSQARQSYEQYF. The rearrangement links TRBV4-1 to TRBJ2-7, with D hard to call. There are 14 residues in the CDR3. V was cut by 1 base and J by 1 base, with 8 bases left in between. The germline gives CDR1 MGHRA, CDR2 YSYEKL.

The CDR3 DNA sequence: TGTGCCAGCAGCTCCCGGGGGGGAGAGTGGAACTACGAGCAGTACTTC. The encoded protein is CASSSRGGEWNYEQYF. This sequence joins TRBV7-6 and TRBJ2-7; 8 bases align to TRBD2. Germline trimming cut 4 bases from V and 3 bases from J; bases unmatched to any gene: 11. The CDR3 runs 16 residues. Per the germline V gene, CDR1 is SGHVS and CDR2 is FNYEAQ.

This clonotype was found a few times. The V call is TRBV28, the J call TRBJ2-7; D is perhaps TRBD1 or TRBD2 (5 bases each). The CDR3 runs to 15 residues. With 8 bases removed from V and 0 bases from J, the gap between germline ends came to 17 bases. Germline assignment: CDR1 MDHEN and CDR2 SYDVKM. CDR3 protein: CASYWGRSFSYEQYV. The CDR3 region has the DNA TGTGCCAGCTACTGGGGACGGAGTTTCTCCTACGAGCAGTACGTC.

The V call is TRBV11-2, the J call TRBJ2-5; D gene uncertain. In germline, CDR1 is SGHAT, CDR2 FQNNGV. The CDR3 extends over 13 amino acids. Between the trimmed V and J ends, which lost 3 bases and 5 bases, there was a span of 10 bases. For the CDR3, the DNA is TGTGCCAGCAGCTTTTTACCACGGGAGACCCAGTACTTC. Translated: CASSFLPRETQYF.

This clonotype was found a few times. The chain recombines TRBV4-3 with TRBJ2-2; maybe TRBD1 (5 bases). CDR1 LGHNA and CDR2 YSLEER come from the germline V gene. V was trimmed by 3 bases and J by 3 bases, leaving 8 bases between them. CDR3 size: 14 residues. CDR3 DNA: TGCGCCAGCAGCCATGGACATCACACCGGGGAGCTGTTTTTT. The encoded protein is CASSHGHHTGELFF.

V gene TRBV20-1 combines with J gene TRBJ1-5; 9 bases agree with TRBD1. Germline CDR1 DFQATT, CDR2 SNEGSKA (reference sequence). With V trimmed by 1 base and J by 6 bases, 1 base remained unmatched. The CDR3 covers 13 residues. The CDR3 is CSARVGQGQPQHF. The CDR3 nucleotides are TGCAGTGCTAGAGTGGGACAGGGTCAGCCCCAGCATTTT.

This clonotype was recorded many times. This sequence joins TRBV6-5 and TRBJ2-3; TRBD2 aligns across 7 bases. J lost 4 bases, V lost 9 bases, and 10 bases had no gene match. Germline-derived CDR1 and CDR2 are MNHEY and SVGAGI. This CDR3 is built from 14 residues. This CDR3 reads CARARSGEADTQYF. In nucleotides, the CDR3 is TGTGCCAGGGCGAGGAGCGGGGAGGCAGATACGCAGTATTTT.